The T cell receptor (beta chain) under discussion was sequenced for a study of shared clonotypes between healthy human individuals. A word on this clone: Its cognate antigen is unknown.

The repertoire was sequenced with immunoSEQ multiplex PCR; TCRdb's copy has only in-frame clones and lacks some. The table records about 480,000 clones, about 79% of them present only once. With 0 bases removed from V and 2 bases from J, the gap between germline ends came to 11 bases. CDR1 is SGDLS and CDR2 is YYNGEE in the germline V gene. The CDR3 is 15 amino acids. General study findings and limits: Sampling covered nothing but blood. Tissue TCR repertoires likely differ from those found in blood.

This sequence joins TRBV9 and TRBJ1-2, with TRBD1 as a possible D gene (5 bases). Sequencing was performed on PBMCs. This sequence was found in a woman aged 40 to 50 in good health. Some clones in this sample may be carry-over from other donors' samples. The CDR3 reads CASSVAAGTNYGYTF. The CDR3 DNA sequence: TGTGCCAGCAGCGTAGCGGCAGGGACCAACTATGGCTACACCTTC.